This T cell receptor beta chain appears in the sequencing data of a study of T cell changes during pregnancy in multiple sclerosis. Generated by immunoSEQ multiplex PCR, the TCRdb table keeps only in-frame clones and is missing some. The sample lists about 69,000 clones, roughly nine tenths occurring once. This CDR3 has 16 amino acids. Germline V CDR1 and CDR2: SGHKS, YYEKEE (reference sequence). Trimming pared 2 bases from V and 5 bases from J, leaving 17 bases between. Sequencing used CD4+ T cells from peripheral blood mononuclear cells, obtained in the third trimester of pregnancy. The rearrangement links TRBV5-5 to TRBJ1-5; perhaps TRBD1 as D (5 bases). The receptor was derived from a female donor in good health, enrolled as a control in a pregnancy study. CDR3 nucleotides: TGTGCCAGCAGCTTTTCGTCGGGGGGTAAGGATCAGCCCCAGCATTTT. Translation: CASSFSSGGKDQPQHF.